One and the same sample provided the 12 T cell receptor beta chains below, sequenced in a study of beta chain features in type 1 diabetes. Expressed TCRB transcripts were sequenced because the isolated RNA had all been reverse transcribed beforehand. Some clones are missing from TCRdb's copy, which holds only in-frame ones; the method was immunoSEQ multiplex PCR. The sample lists approximately 330,000 clones, 8% to 13% occurring once. The sample taken for sequencing was naive CD4+ T cells from blood. Receptor source: a woman in her thirties in good health.

The chain is built from TRBV29-1 and TRBJ1-4; D is ambiguous. Germline V CDR1 and CDR2: SQVTM, ANQGSEA. Trimming left V 4 bases short and J 7 bases short, with 10 bases between. This CDR3 comprises 12 residues. CDR3 loop: CSVAGGGEKLFF. CDR3 bases: TGCAGCGTTGCAGGAGGTGGTGAAAAACTGTTTTTT. The whole variable domain, filled in from reference TRBV29-1 and TRBJ1-4, reads SAVISQKPSRDICQRGTSLTIQCQVDSQVTMMFWYRQQPGQSLTLIATANQGSEATYESGFVIDKFPISRPNLTFSTLTVSNMSPEDSSIYLCSVAGGGEKLFFGSGTQLSVL.

This clone occurred a few times. V and J are TRBV5-6 and TRBJ2-1; 11 positions agree with TRBD2. The CDR3 loop spans 18 amino acids. V was pared by 1 base and J by 5 bases, with 11 bases of the junction left unmatched. In germline, CDR1 is SGHDT, CDR2 YYEEEE. CDR3: CASSLLPKTSGNDNEQFF. The CDR3 DNA is TGTGCCAGCAGCTTGCTCCCCAAGACTAGCGGGAATGACAATGAGCAGTTCTTC.

The J gene is TRBJ2-1, the V gene TRBV7-9, with TRBD1 matching 9 bases. CDR1 and CDR2 from the germline V gene are SEHNR and FQNEAQ (reference sequence). V shed 1 base and J 6 bases; nucleotides not matched to a gene: 4. The CDR3 is made up of 15 amino acids. The CDR3 coding sequence is TGTGCCAGCAGCTTAGGGGACAGGGTAATCAATGAGCAGTTCTTC. It is translated as CASSLGDRVINEQFF.

This clone was counted a few times. V gene TRBV30 combines with J gene TRBJ2-7; TRBD2 matches at 10 bases. This CDR3 has 15 amino acids. Germline trimming cut 2 bases from V and 3 bases from J; bases unmatched to any gene: 7. Germline CDR1 is GTSNPN and CDR2 is SVGIG (reference sequence). The CDR3 spells CAWSRGASGSYEQYF. CDR3 bases: TGTGCCTGGAGTCGCGGGGCTAGCGGGAGCTACGAGCAGTACTTC.

The rearrangement joins TRBV5-1 to TRBJ2-7; 9 bases map to TRBD2. This CDR3 contains 16 residues. Trimming took 4 bases from V and 2 from J; bases not matched to a gene: 10. Germline CDR1 and CDR2: SGHRS and YFSETQ. The CDR3 nucleotides read TGCGCCAGCAGCGGATCTTCTCTAGCGGGGACCTACGAGCAGTACTTC. Translation: CASSGSSLAGTYEQYF.

The chain carries TRBV30 and TRBJ2-3, with D possibly being TRBD2 (5 bases). The CDR3 extends over 13 amino acids. Deletions cut 5 bases from V and 4 bases from J, with 13 bases between. Germline assignment: CDR1 GTSNPN and CDR2 SVGIG (reference sequence). The CDR3, as DNA: TGTGCCTGGTCCCGGGGATTACCAGATACGCAGTATTTT. Protein product: CAWSRGLPDTQYF.

The chain recombines TRBV5-1 with TRBJ2-7; 9 nucleotides match TRBD1. The V gene end was trimmed by 3 bases and the J gene end by 4 bases; junction bases not matched to a gene: 8. This CDR3 has 15 residues. The V gene's germline CDR1 is SGHRS and CDR2 YFSETQ. DNA for the CDR3: TGCGCCAGCAGCTACGGACAGGGGATTTTGTACGAGCAGTACTTC. Protein: CASSYGQGILYEQYF.

The chain couples TRBV18 to TRBJ1-1; D gene ambiguous. Germline CDR1 KGHSH, CDR2 LQKENI. CDR3 size: 15 residues. V lost 1 base, J lost 3 bases, and 12 bases lay in between. The CDR3 is CASSPLGSSDTEAFF. CDR3 DNA: TGTGCCAGCTCACCACTGGGCAGTTCGGACACTGAAGCTTTCTTT.

This chain uses TRBV9 with TRBJ1-2; 7 bases fit TRBD1. With 2 bases clipped from V and 4 bases from J, the junction kept 11 bases outside the gene matches. CDR3 length: 16 residues. CDR1 and CDR2 from the germline V gene are SGDLS and YYNGEE. The CDR3 loop is CASSVSTGAYTYGYTF. The CDR3 nucleotides read TGTGCCAGCAGCGTTTCCACAGGGGCCTATACCTATGGCTACACCTTC. The complete variable domain, with remaining parts taken from reference TRBV9 and TRBJ1-2, reads DSGVTQTPKHLITATGQRVTLRCSPRSGDLSVYWYQQSLDQGLQFLIQYYNGEERAKGNILERFSAQQFPDLHSELNLSSLELGDSALYFCASSVSTGAYTYGYTFGSGTRLTVV.

This clone was seen a handful of times. CDR3 amino acids: CATSTGNQPQHF. For the CDR3, the DNA is TGTGCCACCTCAACAGGCAATCAGCCCCAGCATTTT. The genes are TRBV27 and TRBJ1-5; D unclear. V dropped 10 bases and J dropped 2 bases, with 9 bases sitting between them. CDR3 length: 12 residues. From germline, CDR1 is MNHEY and CDR2 SMNVEV (reference sequence).

This chain joins TRBV11-2 and TRBJ2-1; a weak D match, TRBD2 (6 bases). CDR3 length equals 14 residues. Germline V gene sequence: CDR1 SGHAT, CDR2 FQNNGV. Trimming removed 5 bases from V and 5 bases from J, with 13 bases in between. For the CDR3, the DNA is TGTGCCAGCAGCCGGGGGAGTAAGGACAATGAGCAGTTCTTC. The encoded protein is CASSRGSKDNEQFF.

The DNA for the CDR3 is TGTGCCAGCAGCTTACTAGCGGGAGAGTATCAAGAGACCCAGTACTTC. Translating it yields CASSLLAGEYQETQYF. This chain joins TRBV7-2 and TRBJ2-5; 10 bases line up with TRBD2. The CDR3 runs to 16 residues. Germline CDR1 and CDR2: SGHTA and FQGNSA. J lost 2 bases, V lost 2 bases, and 5 bases had no gene match.